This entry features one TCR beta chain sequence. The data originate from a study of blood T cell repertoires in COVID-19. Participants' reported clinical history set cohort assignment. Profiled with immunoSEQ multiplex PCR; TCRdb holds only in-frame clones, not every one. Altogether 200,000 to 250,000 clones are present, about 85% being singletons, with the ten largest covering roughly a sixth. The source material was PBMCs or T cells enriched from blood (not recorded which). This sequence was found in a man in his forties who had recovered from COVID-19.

CDR3 in DNA: TGTGCCTGGACGGGACTAGCGGGATCGACGGACACCGGGGAGCTGTTTTTT. Residues: CAWTGLAGSTDTGELFF. The chain couples TRBV30 to TRBJ2-2; 13 positions agree with TRBD2. The CDR3 runs 17 residues. CDR1 and CDR2 (germline): GTSNPN, SVGIG (reference sequence). V gave up 4 bases and J gave up 3 bases; unmatched junction bases: 8.